Sequencing of this TCR beta chain was carried out in a study of CD8+CD57+ T cells in acquired aplastic anemia (dated by TCRdb to 2016 to 2018). Regarding the study in general: A mean of about 3.2 ug of DNA, ranging from roughly 0.19 to 27.4 ug, was extracted from sorted CD4+ and CD8+ cells. Mean read counts for healthy donor samples were about 10.8 million for CD4+ cells and 11.0 million for CD8+ cells.

Including cysteine and phenylalanine, the CDR3 has 13 amino acids. Left in the record is the CDR3 DNA by itself, 39 bases read in frame from the first base. CDR1 SGHTA and CDR2 FQGTGA were looked up in the germline V gene. V drops 3 bases and J drops 5 bases, leaving 10 bases in between. This clonotype was counted many times. Its cognate antigen has yet to be identified. It has no much larger one-base neighbor in the sample; base qualities were not kept. The full study reports these points: Between patients and healthy controls, no significant difference in CD8+ Simpson's diversity was found (P=0.060). Fewer than 30 CD8+ CDR3 sequences were found in both patients and controls but appeared to be highly expressed in patients and within the immunodominant clones of the patients.

TCR beta VDJ combination and CDR3 sequence profiling used genomic DNA as the template. TCR repertoire sequencing was run on an Illumina HiSeq 2000. The original pipeline was this. Repertoires were assessed using TRBV/TRBJ rearrangement plots, CDR3 size and DJ length profiles, and Simpson's diversity index. The immunodominant clone was defined as the most abundant DNA sequence in deep sequencing data. CDR3 amino acid sequences were screened for sharing across subjects and were compared with published repertoires and the VDJdb database. TCRdb trimmed public reads at Q25 via fastp, called clones via MiXCR and kept in-frame beta chains. Rows matching on CDR3 protein sequence are summarized as one entry with the most common DNA and genes. The V and J calls here are based on TCRdb, not the publication. The sample table shows some 220,000 distinct CDR3 sequences, and approximately 35% are seen once. The ten top clones hold around 1.1% of the sample.

In this study, sorted CD4+ and CD8+ T cells from the blood of healthy subjects and of severe aplastic anemia patients had their TCR repertoires deep-sequenced. Ficoll-Paque density gradient centrifugation was used to isolate peripheral blood mononuclear cells. Before DNA extraction, CD4+ and CD8+ T cells were sorted by FACS or by magnetic beads. The sample comprised sorted CD4+, CD8+, or CD8+CD57+ T cells (not recorded which) from PBMCs. The sequence was collected from a human donor in good health, serving as a control. The chain is assembled from TRBV7-3 and TRBJ1-1, with the D segment identity uncertain. The CDR3 reads as follows: CASSFGFLTEAFF. The sequenced DNA: TGTGCCAGCAGCTTCGGTTTTTTAACTGAAGCTTTCTTT.